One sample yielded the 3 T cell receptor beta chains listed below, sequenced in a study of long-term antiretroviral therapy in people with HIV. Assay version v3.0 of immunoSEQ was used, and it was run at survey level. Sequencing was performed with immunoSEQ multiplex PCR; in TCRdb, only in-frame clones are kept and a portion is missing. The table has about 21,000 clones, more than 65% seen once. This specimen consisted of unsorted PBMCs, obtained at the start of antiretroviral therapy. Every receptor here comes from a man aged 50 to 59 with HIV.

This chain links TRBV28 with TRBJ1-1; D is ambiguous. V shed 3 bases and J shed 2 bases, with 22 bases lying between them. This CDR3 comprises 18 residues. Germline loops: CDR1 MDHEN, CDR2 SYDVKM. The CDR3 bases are TGTGCCAGCAGTTTTCTCCCGCCGAGGGTACTGACCAACACTGAAGCTTTCTTT. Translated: CASSFLPPRVLTNTEAFF.

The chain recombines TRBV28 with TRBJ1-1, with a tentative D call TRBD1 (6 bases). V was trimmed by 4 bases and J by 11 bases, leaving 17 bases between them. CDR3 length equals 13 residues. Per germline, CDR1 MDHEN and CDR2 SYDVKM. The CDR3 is CASSSRQASAAFF. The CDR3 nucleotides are TGTGCCAGCAGTTCACGACAGGCCTCAGCGGCTTTCTTT. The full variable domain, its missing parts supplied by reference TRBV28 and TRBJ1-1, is DVKVTQSSRYLVKRTGEKVFLECVQDMDHENMFWYRQDPGLGLRLIYFSYDVKMKEKGDIPEGYSVSREKKERFSLILESASTNQTSMYLCASSSRQASAAFFGQGTRLTVV.

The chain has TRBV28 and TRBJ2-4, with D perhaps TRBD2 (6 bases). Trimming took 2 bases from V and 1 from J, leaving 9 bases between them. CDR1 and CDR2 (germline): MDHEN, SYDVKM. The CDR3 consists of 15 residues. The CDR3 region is CASSLSGWAKNIQYF. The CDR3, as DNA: TGTGCCAGCAGTTTAAGCGGGTGGGCCAAAAACATTCAGTACTTC.